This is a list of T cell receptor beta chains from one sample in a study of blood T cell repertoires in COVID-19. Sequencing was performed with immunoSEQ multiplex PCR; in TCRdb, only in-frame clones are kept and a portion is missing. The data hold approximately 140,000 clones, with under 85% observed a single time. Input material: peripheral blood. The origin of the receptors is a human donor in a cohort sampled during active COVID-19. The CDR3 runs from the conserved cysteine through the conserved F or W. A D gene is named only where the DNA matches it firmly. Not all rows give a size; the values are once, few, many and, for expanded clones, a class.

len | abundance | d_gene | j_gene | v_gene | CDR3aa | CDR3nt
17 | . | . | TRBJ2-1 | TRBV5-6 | CASSLVRFGSSYNEQFF | TGTGCCAGCAGCTTGGTCAGGTTTGGGAGCTCCTACAATGAGCAGTTCTTC
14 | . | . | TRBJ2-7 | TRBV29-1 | CSVAQDSISYEQYF | TGCAGCGTTGCCCAGGACAGCATCTCCTACGAGCAGTACTTC
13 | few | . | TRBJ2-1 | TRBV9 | CASSGARGDEQFF | TGTGCCAGCAGCGGGGCCCGCGGGGATGAGCAGTTCTTC
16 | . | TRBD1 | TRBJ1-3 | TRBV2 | CASSAEGAYSGNTIYF | TGTGCCAGCAGTGCTGAGGGGGCTTACTCTGGAAACACCATATATTTT
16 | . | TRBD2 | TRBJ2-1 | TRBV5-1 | CASSLLADPAYNEQFF | TGCGCCAGCAGCCTTCTAGCGGACCCTGCCTACAATGAGCAGTTCTTC
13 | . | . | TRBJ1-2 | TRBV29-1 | CSVLQGLNYGYTF | TGCAGCGTCCTACAGGGTCTTAACTATGGCTACACCTTC
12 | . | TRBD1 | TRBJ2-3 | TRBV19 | CASQTGFDTQYF | TGTGCCAGTCAGACAGGGTTCGATACGCAGTATTTT
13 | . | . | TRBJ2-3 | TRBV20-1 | CSASVRTGDTQYF | TGCAGTGCGAGTGTTCGGACTGGAGATACGCAGTATTTT
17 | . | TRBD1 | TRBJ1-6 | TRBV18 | CASSPGTGGRRNSPLHF | TGTGCCAGCTCACCAGGAACAGGGGGAAGGAGAAATTCACCCCTCCACTTT
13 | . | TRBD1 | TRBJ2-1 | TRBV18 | CASSTGEYNEQFF | TGTGCCAGCTCTACAGGGGAATACAATGAGCAGTTCTTC
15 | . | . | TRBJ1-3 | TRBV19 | CASSGTDTSGNTIYF | TGTGCCAGTAGTGGGACTGATACCTCTGGAAACACCATATATTTT
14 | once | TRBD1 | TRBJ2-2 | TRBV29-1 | CSAGTGANTGELFF | TGCAGCGCCGGGACAGGGGCAAACACCGGGGAGCTGTTTTTT
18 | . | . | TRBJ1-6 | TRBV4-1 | CASSLRDTRTREGSPLHF | TGCGCCAGCAGCCTCCGGGACACAAGGACAAGAGAGGGGTCACCCCTCCACTTT
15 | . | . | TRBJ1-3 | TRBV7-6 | CASSLGRGSWNTIYF | TGTGCCAGCAGCTTAGGGCGGGGATCTTGGAACACCATATATTTT
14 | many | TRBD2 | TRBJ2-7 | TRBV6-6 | CASSLLAGGYEQYF | TGTGCCAGCAGTTTACTAGCGGGGGGCTACGAGCAGTACTTC
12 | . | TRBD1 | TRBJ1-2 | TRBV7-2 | CASSFGQGGYTF | TGTGCCAGCAGCTTTGGACAGGGTGGCTACACCTTC
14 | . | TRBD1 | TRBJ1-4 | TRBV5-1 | CASSEGATNEKLFF | TGCGCCAGCAGCGAGGGGGCGACGAATGAAAAACTGTTTTTT
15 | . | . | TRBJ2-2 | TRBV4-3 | CASSQQSQGSGELFF | TGCGCCAGCAGCCAACAATCCCAGGGCTCCGGGGAGCTGTTTTTT
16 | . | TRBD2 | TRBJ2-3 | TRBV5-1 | CASSLAPTSGGDTQYF | TGCGCCAGCAGCTTGGCACCGACTAGCGGGGGAGATACGCAGTATTTT
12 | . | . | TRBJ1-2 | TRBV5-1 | CASSLGEYGYTF | TGCGCCAGCAGCTTAGGAGAATATGGCTACACCTTC
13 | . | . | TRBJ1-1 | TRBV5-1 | CASSLTVNTEAFF | TGCGCCAGCAGCTTAACAGTGAACACTGAAGCTTTCTTT
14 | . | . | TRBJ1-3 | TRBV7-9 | CASGQGSSGNTIYF | TGTGCCAGCGGCCAGGGATCATCCGGAAACACCATATATTTT
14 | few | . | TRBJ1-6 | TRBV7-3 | CASSLRNGNSPLHF | TGTGCCAGCAGCCTCAGGAATGGTAATTCACCCCTCCACTTT
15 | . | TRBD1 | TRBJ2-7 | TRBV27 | CASSLTGTGVGEQYF | TGTGCCAGCAGTTTGACCGGGACAGGGGTAGGCGAGCAGTACTTC
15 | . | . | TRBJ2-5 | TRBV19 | CASSIGDSRGETQYF | TGTGCCAGTAGTATAGGGGACTCCCGAGGGGAGACCCAGTACTTC
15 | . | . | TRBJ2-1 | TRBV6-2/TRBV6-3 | CASSYSGGSYNEQFF | TGTGCCAGCAGTTACTCGGGGGGCTCCTACAATGAGCAGTTCTTC
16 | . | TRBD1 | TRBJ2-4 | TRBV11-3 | CASSPGTGIAKNIQYF | TGTGCCAGCAGCCCCGGGACAGGGATTGCCAAAAACATTCAGTACTTC
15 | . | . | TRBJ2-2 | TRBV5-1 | CASSPDFHGGGELFF | TGCGCCAGCAGCCCGGACTTCCACGGGGGCGGGGAGCTGTTTTTT
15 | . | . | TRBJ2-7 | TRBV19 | CATHPTGSYPYEQYF | TGTGCCACCCACCCGACAGGATCATACCCCTACGAGCAGTACTTC
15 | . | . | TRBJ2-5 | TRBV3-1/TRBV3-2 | CASSYWGETRETQYF | TGTGCCAGCAGCTATTGGGGGGAGACGAGGGAGACCCAGTACTTC
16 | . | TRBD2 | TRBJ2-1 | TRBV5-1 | CASSLRRGGSYNEQFF | TGCGCCAGCAGTCTGCGGCGGGGGGGCTCCTACAATGAGCAGTTCTTC
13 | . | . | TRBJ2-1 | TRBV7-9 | CASSLPVYNEQFF | TGTGCCAGCAGCTTACCCGTGTACAATGAGCAGTTCTTC
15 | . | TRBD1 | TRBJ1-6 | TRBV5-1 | CASSYSGQVLSPLHF | TGCGCCAGCAGTTACTCGGGACAGGTATTATCACCCCTCCACTTT
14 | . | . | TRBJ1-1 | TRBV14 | CASSREVKGTEAFF | TGTGCCAGCAGCCGAGAGGTAAAGGGGACAGAAGCTTTCTTT
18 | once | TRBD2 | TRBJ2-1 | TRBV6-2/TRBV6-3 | CASSYSISGGDSINEQFF | TGTGCCAGCAGTTACTCGATCAGCGGGGGGGACTCCATCAATGAGCAGTTCTTC
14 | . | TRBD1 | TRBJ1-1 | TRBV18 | CASSLQGGNTEAFF | TGTGCCAGCTCACTTCAGGGGGGGAACACTGAAGCTTTCTTT
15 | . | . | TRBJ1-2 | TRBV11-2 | CASSVQGLGDYGYTF | TGTGCCAGCAGCGTCCAGGGGCTTGGAGACTATGGCTACACCTTC
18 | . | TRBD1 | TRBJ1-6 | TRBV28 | CASSPLGTGLGGNSPLHF | TGTGCCAGCAGCCCCCTTGGGACAGGGCTGGGTGGGAATTCACCCCTCCACTTT
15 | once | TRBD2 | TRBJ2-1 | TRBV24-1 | CATSDLGLAGGKQFF | TGTGCCACCAGTGATTTAGGACTAGCGGGGGGTAAGCAGTTCTTC
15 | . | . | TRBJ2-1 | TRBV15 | CATSRDRQVLGEQFF | TGTGCCACCAGCAGAGATAGGCAGGTCCTCGGTGAGCAGTTCTTC
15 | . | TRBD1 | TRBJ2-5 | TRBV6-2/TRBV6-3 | CASSLAGTASKTQYF | TGTGCCAGCAGTTTGGCCGGGACAGCTTCGAAGACCCAGTACTTC
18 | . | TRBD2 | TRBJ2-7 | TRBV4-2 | CASSQDKGTSLRSYEQYF | TGTGCCAGCAGCCAAGATAAGGGGACTAGTCTGAGGTCCTACGAGCAGTACTTC
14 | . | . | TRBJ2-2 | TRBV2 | CASSEEGLAGELFF | TGTGCCAGCAGTGAAGAGGGACTCGCCGGGGAGCTGTTTTTT
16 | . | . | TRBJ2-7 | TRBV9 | CASTAGSGQGILEQYF | TGTGCCAGCACCGCCGGTTCGGGGCAGGGGATCCTCGAGCAGTACTTC
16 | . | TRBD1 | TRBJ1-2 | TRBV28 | CATSTGTGTKMLGYTF | TGTGCCACCTCTACCGGGACAGGGACAAAAATGCTTGGCTACACCTTC
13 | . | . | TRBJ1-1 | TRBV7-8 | CASSIGQNTEAFF | TGTGCCAGCAGCATTGGACAGAACACTGAAGCTTTCTTT